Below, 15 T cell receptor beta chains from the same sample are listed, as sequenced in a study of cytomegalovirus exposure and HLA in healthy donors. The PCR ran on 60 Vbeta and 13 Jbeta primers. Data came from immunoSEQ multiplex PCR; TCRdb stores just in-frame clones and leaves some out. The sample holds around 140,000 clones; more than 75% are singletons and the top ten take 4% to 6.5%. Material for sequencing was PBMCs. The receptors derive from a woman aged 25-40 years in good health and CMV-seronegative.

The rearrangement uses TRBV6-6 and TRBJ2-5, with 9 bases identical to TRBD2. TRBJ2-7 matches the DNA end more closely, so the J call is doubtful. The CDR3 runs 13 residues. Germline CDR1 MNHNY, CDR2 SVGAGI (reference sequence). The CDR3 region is CASRQREVHEQYF. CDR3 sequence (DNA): TGTGCCAGCAGACAGCGGGAGGTCCACGAGCAGTACTTC.

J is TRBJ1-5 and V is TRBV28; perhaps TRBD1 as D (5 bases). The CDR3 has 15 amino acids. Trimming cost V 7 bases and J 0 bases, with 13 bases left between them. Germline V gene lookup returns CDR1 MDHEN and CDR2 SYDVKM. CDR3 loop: CASTGLAISNQPQHF. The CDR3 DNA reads TGTGCCAGCACGGGACTGGCGATTAGCAATCAGCCCCAGCATTTT.

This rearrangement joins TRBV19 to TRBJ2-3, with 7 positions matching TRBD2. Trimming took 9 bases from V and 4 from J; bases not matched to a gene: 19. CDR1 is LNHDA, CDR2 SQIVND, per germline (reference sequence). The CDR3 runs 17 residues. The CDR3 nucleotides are TGTGCCAGCCGACCCTCCCACCGGGAGGCGCTGTCAGATACGCAGTATTTT. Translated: CASRPSHREALSDTQYF. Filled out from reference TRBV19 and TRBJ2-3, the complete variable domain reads DGGITQSPKYLFRKEGQNVTLSCEQNLNHDAMYWYRQDPGQGLRLIYYSQIVNDFQKGDIAEGYSVSREKKESFPLTVTSAQKNPTAFYLCASRPSHREALSDTQYFGPGTRLTVL.

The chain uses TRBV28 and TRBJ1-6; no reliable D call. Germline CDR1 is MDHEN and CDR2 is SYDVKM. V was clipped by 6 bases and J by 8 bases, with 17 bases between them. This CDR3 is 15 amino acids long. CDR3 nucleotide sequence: TGTGCCAGCAGCTATCGGACTTTTGAACATTCACCCCTCCACTTT. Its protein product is CASSYRTFEHSPLHF.

CDR3 bases: TGTGCCAGCAGCTTGGCTGGCGTACAGGGCTTGGTCGGCACCTTC. Translated, it gives CASSLAGVQGLVGTF. The chain combines TRBV5-6 with TRBJ1-2; weak D call: TRBD1 (6 bases). The V gene's germline CDR1 is SGHDT and CDR2 YYEEEE. Trimming took 0 bases from V and 13 from J, leaving 22 bases between them. CDR3 length: 15 amino acids.

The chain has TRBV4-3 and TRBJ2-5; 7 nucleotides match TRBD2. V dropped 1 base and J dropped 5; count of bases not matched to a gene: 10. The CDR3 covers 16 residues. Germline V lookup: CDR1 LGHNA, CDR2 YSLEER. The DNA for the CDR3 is TGCGCCAGCAGCCAAGGAGGTCGGACTAGTTGGGAGACCCAGTACTTC. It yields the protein CASSQGGRTSWETQYF.

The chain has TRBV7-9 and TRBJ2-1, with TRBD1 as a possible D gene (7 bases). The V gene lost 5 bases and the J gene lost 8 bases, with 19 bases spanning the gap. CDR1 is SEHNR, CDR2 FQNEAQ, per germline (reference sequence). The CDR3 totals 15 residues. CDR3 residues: CASSGGVGGGHEQFF. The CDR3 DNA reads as TGTGCCAGCAGCGGAGGGGTAGGGGGCGGGCATGAGCAGTTCTTC.

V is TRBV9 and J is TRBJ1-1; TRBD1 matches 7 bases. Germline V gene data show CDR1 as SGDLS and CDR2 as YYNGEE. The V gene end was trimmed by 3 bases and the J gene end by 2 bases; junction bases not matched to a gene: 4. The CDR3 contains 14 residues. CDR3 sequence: CASSAGTVNTEAFF. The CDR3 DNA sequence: TGTGCCAGCAGCGCAGGGACAGTTAACACTGAAGCTTTCTTT.

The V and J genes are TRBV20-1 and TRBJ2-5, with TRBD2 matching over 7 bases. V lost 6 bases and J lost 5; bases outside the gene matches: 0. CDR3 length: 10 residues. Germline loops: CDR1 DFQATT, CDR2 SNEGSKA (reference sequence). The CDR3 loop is CSAGGETQYF. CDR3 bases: TGCAGTGCCGGGGGGGAGACCCAGTACTTC.

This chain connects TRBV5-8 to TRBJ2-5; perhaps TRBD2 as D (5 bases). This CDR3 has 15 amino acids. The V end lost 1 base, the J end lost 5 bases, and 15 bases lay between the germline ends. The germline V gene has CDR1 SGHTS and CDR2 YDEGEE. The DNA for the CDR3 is TGTGCCAGCAGCTTGCGAGGGCTGCGGTGGGAGACCCAGTACTTC. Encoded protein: CASSLRGLRWETQYF. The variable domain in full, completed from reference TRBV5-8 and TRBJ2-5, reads EAGVTQSPTHLIKTRGQQATLRCSPISGHTSVYWYQQALGLGLQFLLWYDEGEERNRGNFPPRFSGRQFPNYSSELNVNALELEDSALYLCASSLRGLRWETQYFGPGTRLLVL.

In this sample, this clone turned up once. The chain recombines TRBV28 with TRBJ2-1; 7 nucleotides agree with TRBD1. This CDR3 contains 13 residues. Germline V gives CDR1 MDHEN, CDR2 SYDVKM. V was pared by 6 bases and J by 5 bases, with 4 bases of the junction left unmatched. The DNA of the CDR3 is TGTGCCAGCAGACAGGGGACCCACAATGAGCAGTTCTTC. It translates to CASRQGTHNEQFF.

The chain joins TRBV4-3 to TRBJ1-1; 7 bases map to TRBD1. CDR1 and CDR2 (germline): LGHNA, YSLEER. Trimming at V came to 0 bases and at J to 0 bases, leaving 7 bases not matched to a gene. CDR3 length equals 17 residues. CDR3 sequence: CASSQERDSRMNTEAFF. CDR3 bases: TGCGCCAGCAGCCAAGAGCGGGACAGTAGGATGAACACTGAAGCTTTCTTT.

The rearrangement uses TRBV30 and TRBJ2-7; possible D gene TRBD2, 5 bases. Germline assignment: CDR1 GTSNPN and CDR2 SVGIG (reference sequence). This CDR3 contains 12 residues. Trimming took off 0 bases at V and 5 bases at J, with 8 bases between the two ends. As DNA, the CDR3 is TGTGCCTGGAGTGTATCCGGGGACGAGCAGTACTTC. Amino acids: CAWSVSGDEQYF.

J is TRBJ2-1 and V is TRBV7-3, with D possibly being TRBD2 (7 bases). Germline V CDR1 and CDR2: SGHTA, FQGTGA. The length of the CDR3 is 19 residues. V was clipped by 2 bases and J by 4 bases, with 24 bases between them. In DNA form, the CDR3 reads TGTGCCAGCAGCTTATGGACGATCAGGGGCGGGAGAGGTTACAATGAGCAGTTCTTC. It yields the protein CASSLWTIRGGRGYNEQFF.

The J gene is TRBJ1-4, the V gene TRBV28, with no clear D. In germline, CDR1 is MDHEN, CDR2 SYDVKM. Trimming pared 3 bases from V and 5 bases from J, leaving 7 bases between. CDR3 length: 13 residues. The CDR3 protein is CASSFPGNEKLFF. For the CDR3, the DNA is TGTGCCAGCAGTTTTCCGGGGAATGAAAAACTGTTTTTT.